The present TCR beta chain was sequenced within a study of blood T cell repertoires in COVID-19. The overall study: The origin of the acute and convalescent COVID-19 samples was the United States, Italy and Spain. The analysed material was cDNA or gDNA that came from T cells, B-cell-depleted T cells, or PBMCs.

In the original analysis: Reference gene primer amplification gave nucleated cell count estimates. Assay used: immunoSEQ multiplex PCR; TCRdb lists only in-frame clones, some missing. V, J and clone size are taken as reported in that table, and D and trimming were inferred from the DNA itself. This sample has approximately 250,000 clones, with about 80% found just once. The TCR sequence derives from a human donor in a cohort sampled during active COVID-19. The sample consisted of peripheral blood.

The CDR3: CATSVFGSTEAFF. The CDR3, as DNA: TGTGCCACCAGCGTGTTTGGGAGCACTGAAGCTTTCTTT. This rearrangement joins TRBV15 to TRBJ1-1; D remains unclear. CDR1 and CDR2 from the germline V gene are LNHNV and YYDKDF (reference sequence). V was cut by 5 bases and J by 4 bases, with 11 bases left in between. This CDR3 spans 13 amino acids.